A single sample gave rise to the 21 T cell receptor beta chains below, sequenced in a study of response to subunit inactivated influenza vaccine. TCRdb re-analysed the RT-PCR reads in MiXCR, keeping a single row per CDR3 protein. The table shows approximately 500,000 distinct CDR3 sequences, with around 13% occurring only once. The source material was PBMCs from blood, sampled 40 to 50 days after vaccination. These receptors were taken from a man aged 50-59 years who received an inactivated influenza vaccine.

The rearrangement links TRBV29-1 to TRBJ1-1; D unclear. Trimming took off 6 bases at V and 5 bases at J, with 16 bases between the two ends. Germline lookup yields CDR1 SQVTM and CDR2 ANQGSEA. The CDR3 is 13 amino acids. This CDR3 reads CSVARGRQTEAFF. CDR3 in DNA: TGCAGCGTCGCCCGCGGACGCCAGACTGAAGCTTTCTTT.

The chain has TRBV25-1 and TRBJ2-5; 10 bases map to TRBD2. J lost 3 bases, V lost 0 bases, and 4 bases had no gene match. The germline CDR1 and CDR2 sequences are MGHDK and SYGVNS. The CDR3 runs to 16 residues. CDR3: CASSEYLSGREETQYF. The CDR3 DNA reads as TGTGCCAGCAGTGAATATCTGAGCGGGAGGGAAGAGACCCAGTACTTC.

The chain employs TRBV18 and TRBJ2-5; a weak D match, TRBD1 (6 bases). Germline V gene lookup returns CDR1 KGHSH and CDR2 LQKENI. V was trimmed by 6 bases and J by 0 bases, leaving 11 bases between them. This CDR3 has 14 residues. CDR3 sequence: CASSDRRYQETQYF. The CDR3 nucleotides read TGTGCCAGCTCGGACAGAAGGTACCAAGAGACCCAGTACTTC.

This clonotype was observed at least ten times. This chain joins TRBV20-1 and TRBJ1-5; possible D gene TRBD1, 5 bases. V lost 4 bases and J 3 bases, leaving 16 bases between the germline ends. The germline V gene has CDR1 DFQATT and CDR2 SNEGSKA (reference sequence). The CDR3 is 15 residues long. The CDR3 sequence: CSAKSTARSNQPQHF. In DNA form, the CDR3 reads TGCAGTGCTAAATCGACAGCACGCTCCAATCAGCCCCAGCATTTT.

This clonotype was detected only a few times. The V gene is TRBV29-1, the J gene TRBJ2-7; tentative D call: TRBD2 (5 bases). The CDR3 length is 11 residues. V lost 7 bases and J 7 bases, leaving 14 bases between the germline ends. Looked up from germline, CDR1 is SQVTM and CDR2 is ANQGSEA. The CDR3 is CSASGPGEQYF. CDR3 DNA: TGCAGCGCAAGTGGCCCGGGGGAGCAGTACTTC.

This clonotype turned up a few times. The J gene is TRBJ2-3, the V gene TRBV28, with a possible D match to TRBD2 (6 bases). Germline CDR1 is MDHEN and CDR2 is SYDVKM. Deletions cut 5 bases from V and 0 bases from J, with 12 bases between. The CDR3 loop spans 15 amino acids. This CDR3 is CASSTLGGSTDTQYF. The CDR3 nucleotides are TGTGCCAGCAGTACCTTGGGGGGTAGCACAGATACGCAGTATTTT.

The J gene is TRBJ2-5, the V gene TRBV11-2; 8 bases match TRBD2. CDR1 and CDR2 (germline): SGHAT, FQNNGV. V shed 6 bases, J shed 4 bases, and the junction held 13 bases outside the gene matches. The CDR3 runs 16 residues. The CDR3 sequence is CASRLAVLGGRETQYF. CDR3 in DNA: TGTGCCAGCAGACTAGCGGTTCTGGGGGGAAGAGAGACCCAGTACTTC.

This clonotype was picked up many times. J is TRBJ2-3 and V is TRBV6-5, with D possibly matching TRBD2 (5 bases). V lost 2 bases and J lost 4, with 16 bases in between. The CDR3 is 16 residues long. In germline, CDR1 is MNHEY, CDR2 SVGAGI. Written as DNA, the CDR3 is TGTGCCAGCAGTTACCATAGTGGCGAGGGTGCAGATACGCAGTATTTT. Translated, it gives CASSYHSGEGADTQYF.

This clonotype was seen a few times. The chain links TRBV6-1 to TRBJ1-5; D is perhaps TRBD1 (5 bases). This CDR3 spans 15 amino acids. Germline V gene sequence: CDR1 MNHNS, CDR2 SASEGT. The germline V and J ends were trimmed by 6 bases and 2 bases, with 14 bases remaining between them. This CDR3 reads CASSRQRGGNQPQHF. As DNA, the CDR3 is TGTGCCAGCAGCCGCCAGCGGGGCGGCAATCAGCCCCAGCATTTT.

This clonotype was detected only a few times. The genes are TRBV12-3 or TRBV12-4 and TRBJ2-5; D possibly corresponds to TRBD1 (6 bases). The CDR3 is 14 residues long. Trimming pared 5 bases from V and 4 bases from J, leaving 14 bases between. CDR3 in DNA: TGTGCCAGCAGTCGAACCTTAGGGGGAGAGACCCAGTACTTC. This sequence encodes CASSRTLGGETQYF.

This clonotype was counted a few times. J is TRBJ1-4 and V is TRBV4-1, with 9 bases lining up with TRBD1. This CDR3 is built from 16 residues. The germline gives CDR1 MGHRA, CDR2 YSYEKL. J gave up 5 bases and V 4 bases, and 8 bases lay outside the gene matches. In DNA, the CDR3 is TGCGCCAGCAGCCCCCAACCGGGACAGGGAAATGAAAAACTGTTTTTT. Its protein product is CASSPQPGQGNEKLFF.

In this sample, this clonotype turned up a few times. The chain combines TRBV4-3 with TRBJ2-1; 7 nucleotides agree with TRBD2. Germline V gene lookup returns CDR1 LGHNA and CDR2 YSLEER. V was pared by 0 bases and J by 4 bases, with 6 bases of the junction left unmatched. The CDR3 runs to 16 residues. The CDR3 here is CASSQERTRGYNEQFF. CDR3 DNA sequence: TGCGCCAGCAGCCAAGAGCGGACTAGAGGGTACAATGAGCAGTTCTTC.

This chain uses TRBV14 with TRBJ2-1, with D possibly being TRBD2 (6 bases). The germline V gene encodes CDR1 SGHDN and CDR2 FVKESK. Trimming removed 0 bases from V and 3 bases from J, with 12 bases in between. The CDR3 runs 16 residues. This CDR3 reads CASSQDAGTYYNEQFF. The CDR3 nucleotides are TGTGCCAGCAGCCAAGATGCCGGGACTTACTACAATGAGCAGTTCTTC.

This clonotype occurred a few times. This chain uses TRBV20-1 with TRBJ2-5, with D possibly TRBD2 on 6 matching bases. This CDR3 has 16 amino acids. Germline V gene sequence: CDR1 DFQATT, CDR2 SNEGSKA (reference sequence). Trimming took 0 bases from V and 3 from J, leaving 17 bases between them. The CDR3 sequence is CSARDLGGRPEETQYF. In nucleotides, the CDR3 is TGCAGTGCTAGAGATCTGGGAGGACGTCCCGAAGAGACCCAGTACTTC.

This clonotype was picked up a small number of times. This chain joins TRBV29-1 and TRBJ2-3; D is unresolved. CDR3 length: 17 amino acids. V dropped 0 bases and J dropped 0 bases, with 16 bases sitting between them. Germline assignment: CDR1 SQVTM and CDR2 ANQGSEA. DNA of the CDR3: TGCAGCGTTGAAGATCCGGCGCTCCCGGCTAGCACAGATACGCAGTATTTT. It is translated as CSVEDPALPASTDTQYF.

The table lists this clonotype with a few counts. The chain uses TRBV5-8 and TRBJ1-1; D is uncertain. The CDR3 spans 13 residues. The germline gives CDR1 SGHTS, CDR2 YDEGEE. The V end lost 1 base, the J end lost 4 bases, and 8 bases lay between the germline ends. The CDR3 DNA reads TGTGCCAGCAGCTTGTTTAGTCCCACTGAAGCTTTCTTT. Its translation is CASSLFSPTEAFF.

This clonotype occurred many times. This chain connects TRBV12-3 or TRBV12-4 to TRBJ2-5; no firm D call. V was shortened by 3 bases and J by 5 bases, with 7 bases between the two germline ends. The CDR3 sequence is 12 residues long. CDR3: CASSFHGETQYF. CDR3 coding DNA: TGTGCCAGCAGTTTTCATGGGGAGACCCAGTACTTC.

CDR3 DNA sequence: TGCGCCAGCAGCATGACAGGGGACTCGAACACTGAAGCTTTCTTT. Translating gives CASSMTGDSNTEAFF. The V and J genes are TRBV5-1 and TRBJ1-1; 8 bases line up with TRBD1. J gave up 1 base and V 4 bases, and 6 bases lay outside the gene matches. CDR3 length: 15 amino acids. The germline CDR1 and CDR2 sequences are SGHRS and YFSETQ.

This clonotype was seen more than once but under ten times. The chain recombines TRBV28 with TRBJ2-3; perhaps TRBD2 as D (6 bases). The CDR3 extends over 14 amino acids. Germline CDR1 and CDR2: MDHEN and SYDVKM. Trimming removed 5 bases at V and 2 bases at J, with 11 bases between. The CDR3: CASSTGLPTDTQYF. For the CDR3, the DNA is TGTGCCAGCAGTACGGGACTGCCCACAGATACGCAGTATTTT.

The rearrangement joins TRBV7-2 to TRBJ1-1; D is undetermined. V lost 3 bases, J lost 3 bases, and 20 bases lay in between. This CDR3 contains 17 residues. Germline CDR1 SGHTA, CDR2 FQGNSA. The CDR3 DNA sequence: TGTGCCAGCAGCTTGGGCTTTAAGGGAGGGATATACACTGAAGCTTTCTTT. Translating gives CASSLGFKGGIYTEAFF. Full variable domain (remainder filled in from reference TRBV7-2 and TRBJ1-1): GAGVSQSPSNKVTEKGKDVELRCDPISGHTALYWYRQSLGQGLEFLIYFQGNSAPDKSGLPSDRFSAERTGGSVSTLTIQRTQQEDSAVYLCASSLGFKGGIYTEAFFGQGTRLTVV.

This sequence joins TRBV25-1 and TRBJ1-4, with D maybe TRBD1 (6 bases). Trimming removed 6 bases at V and 12 bases at J, with 17 bases between. Germline V gene lookup returns CDR1 MGHDK and CDR2 SYGVNS. The CDR3 contains 13 residues. DNA of the CDR3: TGTGCCAGCAGAGCCGGGGGCAGTTTTGAACTGTTTTTT. This gives the protein CASRAGGSFELFF.